This T cell receptor (beta chain) was documented in a study of blood T cell repertoires in COVID-19. In the study overall: COVID-19 samples collected from the United States, Italy and Spain covered acute and convalescent phases. Nucleic acid was either cDNA or gDNA, and it came from T cells, B-cell-depleted T cells, or PBMCs.

J was trimmed by 6 bases and V by 6 bases; bases with no gene match: 4. The CDR3 has 12 amino acids. Germline V gene lookup returns CDR1 MNHEY and CDR2 SMNVEV (reference sequence). In the authors' workflow: Using reference gene primer amplification, nucleated cell counts were estimated. Only in-frame clones appear in the TCRdb table, and some are missing; sequencing was by immunoSEQ multiplex PCR. V, J and clone size were drawn from that table, and D and trimming were deduced from the DNA. The sample includes 200,000 or so clones, about 88% of them seen just once. The receptor was isolated from a woman aged 40 to 50 who had recovered from COVID-19. The chain recombines TRBV27 with TRBJ1-1; TRBD1 agrees at 7 bases. The sequencing input was peripheral blood. CDR3 DNA: TGTGCCAGCAGCACTGGGACAGCTGAAGCTTTCTTT. Protein: CASSTGTAEAFF.